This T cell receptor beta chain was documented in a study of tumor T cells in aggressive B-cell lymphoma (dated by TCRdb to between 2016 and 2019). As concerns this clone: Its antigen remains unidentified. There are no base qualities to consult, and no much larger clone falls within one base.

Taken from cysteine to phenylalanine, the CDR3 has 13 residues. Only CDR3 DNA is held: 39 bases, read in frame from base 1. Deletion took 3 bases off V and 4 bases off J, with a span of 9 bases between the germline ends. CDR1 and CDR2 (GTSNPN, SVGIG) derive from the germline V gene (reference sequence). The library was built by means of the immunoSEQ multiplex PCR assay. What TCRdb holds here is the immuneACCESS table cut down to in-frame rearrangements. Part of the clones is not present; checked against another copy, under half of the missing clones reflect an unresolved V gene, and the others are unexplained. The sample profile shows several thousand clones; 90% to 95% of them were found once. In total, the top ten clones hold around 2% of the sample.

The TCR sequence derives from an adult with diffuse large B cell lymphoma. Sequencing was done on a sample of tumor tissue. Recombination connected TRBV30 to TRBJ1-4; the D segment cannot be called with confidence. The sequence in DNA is TGTGCCTGGAGGAGAGTTTTTAATGAAAAACTGTTTTTT. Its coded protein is CAWRRVFNEKLFF.